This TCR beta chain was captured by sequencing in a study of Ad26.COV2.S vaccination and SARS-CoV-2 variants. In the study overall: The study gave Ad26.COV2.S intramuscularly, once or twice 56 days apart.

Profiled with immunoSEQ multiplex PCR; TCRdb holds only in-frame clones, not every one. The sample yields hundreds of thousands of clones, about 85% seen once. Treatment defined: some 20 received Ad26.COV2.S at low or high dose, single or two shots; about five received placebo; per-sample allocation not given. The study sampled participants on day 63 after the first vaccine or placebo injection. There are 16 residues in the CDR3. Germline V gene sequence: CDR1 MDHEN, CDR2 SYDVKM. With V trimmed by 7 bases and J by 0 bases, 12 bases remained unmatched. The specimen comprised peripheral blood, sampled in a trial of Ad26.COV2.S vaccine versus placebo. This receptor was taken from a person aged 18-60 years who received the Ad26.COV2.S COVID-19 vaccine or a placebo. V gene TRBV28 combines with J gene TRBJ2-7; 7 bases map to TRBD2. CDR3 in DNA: TGTGCCAGCATCTCCCGGGAGGTCTCGAGCTCCTACGAGCAGTACTTC. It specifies CASISREVSSSYEQYF.